The following is a T cell receptor beta chain sequence with its context. Its specific antigen is unknown. Base qualities are not recorded, but no much larger clone differs from it by a single base. Trimming removed 3 bases from V and 7 bases from J, leaving 16 bases between the germline ends. CDR1 SGHDN and CDR2 FVKESK are derived from the germline V gene. Including the terminal cysteine and phenylalanine, the CDR3 comprises 14 residues. Only the CDR3 part of the read is kept: 42 bases, read in frame from the first base. This entry comes from a study of a mutant IDH1 vaccine in newly diagnosed glioma (dated by TCRdb to the early 2020s). With regard to the full study: Patients received eight vaccinations in weeks 1, 3, 5, 7, 11, 15, 19 and 23, corresponding to visits V03 through V10. Vaccination was initiated 4-6 weeks after radiotherapy alone, or concurrently with temozolomide cycles in the chemotherapy-containing groups. Of the 30 to 35 patients who were treated, about 60% were male and around 40% were female, and the mean age was approximately 40 years. Before enrollment, patients had received standard therapy of radiotherapy alone, temozolomide alone, or radiochemotherapy with temozolomide; most received the combination. Peripheral blood was drawn at six visits: V03 (baseline), V05, V07, V10, V12 and V13. For exploratory analyses, around 23 treated patients had longitudinal TCRB deep sequencing done wherever samples were available.

On the study overall, not on this receptor specifically: Immune responses induced by the vaccine were seen in around 93% of patients across multiple MHC alleles. The authors noted that analyses of patient blood samples could not be reproduced because of sample limitations. Selection of PBMC samples for TCRB deep sequencing was based on availability. Pseudoprogression seemed to be unrelated to changes in the top peripheral T cell clonotypes found by TCRB sequencing.

The library was produced with the immunoSEQ multiplex PCR assay. The hsTCRB Kit was used according to the manufacturer's protocol to amplify rearranged TCR beta chain sequences. Sequencing of TCRB libraries was carried out on an Illumina MiSeq. The original pipeline was this. The kit vendor's proprietary platform handled demultiplexing, trimming and gene mapping. TCRdb stores this immuneACCESS table with in-frame sequences only. Part of the clones is absent; in the studies checked, under half of the shortfall reflects unresolved V genes, and no reason is known for the rest. V and J calls and clone size are copied from that table; D and trimming were computed from the DNA. For this sample there are roughly 38,000 clones; roughly 80% appear just once. The ten largest make up 5.3% of the sample. The intended sense of this specimen's time point label: week 23, last vaccination. Every vaccine dose consisted of 300 ug of a 20-mer mutant IDH1 peptide in Montanide, administered subcutaneously together with topical imiquimod. Newly diagnosed WHO grade 3 or 4 IDH1-mutant astrocytomas showing loss of nuclear ATRX were present in the donors. The samples were drawn from NOA16, a multicentre, single-arm, open-label phase I trial in Germany that tested a mutant IDH1 peptide vaccine in humans for the first time. Genomic DNA for TCRB sequencing was extracted from EDTA blood using the DNeasy Blood and Tissue Kit.

The source of this sequence is a man aged 50 to 60 with glioma. Sequencing used PBMCs, obtained from a glioma patient whose treatment included an IDH1 peptide vaccine. The chain uses TRBV14 and TRBJ2-7, and possibly TRBD1, on 6 matching bases. Read as DNA, the sequence is TGTGCCAGCAGCCACAGGACAGCAGGCGGGGAGCAGTACTTC. It translates as CASSHRTAGGEQYF.